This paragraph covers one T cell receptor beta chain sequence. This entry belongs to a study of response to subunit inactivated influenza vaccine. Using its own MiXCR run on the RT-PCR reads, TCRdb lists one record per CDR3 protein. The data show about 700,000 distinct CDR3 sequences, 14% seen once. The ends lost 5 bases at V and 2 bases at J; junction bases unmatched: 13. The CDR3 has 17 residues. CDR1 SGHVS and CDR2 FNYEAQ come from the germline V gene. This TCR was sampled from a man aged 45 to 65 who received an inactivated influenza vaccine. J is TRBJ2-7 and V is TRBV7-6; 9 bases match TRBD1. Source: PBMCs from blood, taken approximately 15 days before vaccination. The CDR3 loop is CASSVQEPGQGTYEQYF. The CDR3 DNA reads TGTGCCAGCAGCGTCCAGGAACCGGGACAGGGCACCTACGAGCAGTACTTC.